Each of the 4 T cell receptor beta chains below was sequenced from the same sample in a study of T cell responses to AZD1222 COVID-19 vaccine. Profiled with immunoSEQ multiplex PCR; TCRdb holds only in-frame clones, not every one. The sample has roughly 180,000 clones, 87% seen once; the top ten hold less than 3%. The specimen was peripheral blood, collected on day 0 of AZD1222 vaccination. The receptors were sampled from an adult in good health.

This chain links TRBV7-8 with TRBJ2-2, with D possibly matching TRBD2 (6 bases). Germline V gives CDR1 SGHVS, CDR2 FQNEAQ. CDR3 length: 15 residues. Trimming pared 4 bases from V and 2 bases from J, leaving 11 bases between. The DNA for the CDR3 is TGTGCCAGCAGCTCCGGGACTTTCAACACCGGGGAGCTGTTTTTT. Translating gives CASSSGTFNTGELFF.

The rearrangement links TRBV3-1 (or the pseudogene TRBV3-2) to TRBJ1-3; D might be TRBD1 (5 bases). This CDR3 has 16 residues. The V gene's germline CDR1 is LGHDT and CDR2 YNNKEL (reference sequence). The V gene lost 6 bases and the J gene lost 2 bases, with 17 bases spanning the gap. CDR3 residues: CASRPLGGATGNTIYF. CDR3 coding DNA: TGTGCCAGCAGGCCGTTAGGAGGGGCAACTGGAAACACCATATATTTT.

V gene TRBV6-5 combines with J gene TRBJ2-7, with D hard to call. The V end was cut by 4 bases, the J end by 2 bases, with 9 bases between. This CDR3 is 13 amino acids long. CDR1 is MNHEY and CDR2 is SVGAGI in the germline V gene. For the CDR3, the DNA is TGTGCCAGCAGTTTCGGATATACCTACGAGCAGTACTTC. Encoded protein: CASSFGYTYEQYF.

The rearrangement uses TRBV5-4 and TRBJ2-3, with D possibly matching TRBD2 (6 bases). The V gene's germline CDR1 is SGHNT and CDR2 YYREEE (reference sequence). The V end lost 0 bases, the J end lost 1 base, and 15 bases lay between the germline ends. The CDR3 runs 17 residues. This CDR3 is CASSLEAPSAGTDTQYF. The DNA of the CDR3 is TGTGCCAGCAGCTTGGAAGCTCCTAGCGCAGGCACAGATACGCAGTATTTT.